This is a list of T cell receptor beta chains from one sample in a study of CD8 T cells in ankylosing spondylitis. A single record per CDR3 protein comes from TCRdb applying MiXCR to the 5' RACE reads. This sample has approximately 400,000 distinct CDR3 sequences, with more than 15% found just once. The sequencing input was blood, either unsorted or a sorted T cell fraction (not recorded which). Receptors originate from a male donor with ankylosing spondylitis. Each CDR3 is given with its conserved first and last residue. The D gene is left open where the match is weak. Some rows have no size entry. The others give once, few or many, or a class for an expanded clone.

DNA: TGTGCCAGCAGCGCGGACAGATACTCTTACGAGCAGTACTTC
CDR3: CASSADRYSYEQYF
J: TRBJ2-7
D: -
V: TRBV11-1
size: -

DNA: TGCAGTGCTAGAGATGGGATAGCGGGACCCTACGAGCAGTACTTC
CDR3: CSARDGIAGPYEQYF
J: TRBJ2-7
D: TRBD2
V: TRBV20-1
size: -

DNA: TGCGCCAGCGCCGCCGGGACAGTCGTTGAAAAACTGTTTTTT
CDR3: CASAAGTVVEKLFF
J: TRBJ1-4
D: TRBD1
V: TRBV5-1
size: -

DNA: TGTGCCAGCAGTGACCGATCTAGCGGATCCACAGATACGCAGTATTTT
CDR3: CASSDRSSGSTDTQYF
J: TRBJ2-3
D: TRBD2
V: TRBV6-4
size: -

DNA: TGCAGTGCTAACCTAGGGGGCCTTAGCACAGATACGCAGTATTTT
CDR3: CSANLGGLSTDTQYF
J: TRBJ2-3
D: TRBD1
V: TRBV20-1
size: few

DNA: TGCAGCGTTGAAAGGGGGGCCCAGGGGGCTTTCTTT
CDR3: CSVERGAQGAFF
J: TRBJ1-1
D: -
V: TRBV29-1
size: -

DNA: TGTGCCAGCACCCGGACAGGGAACACTGAAGCTTTCTTT
CDR3: CASTRTGNTEAFF
J: TRBJ1-1
D: TRBD1
V: TRBV6-1
size: few

DNA: TGTGCCAGCAGTGCGGGACAGCCGTACGAGCAGTACTTC
CDR3: CASSAGQPYEQYF
J: TRBJ2-7
D: -
V: TRBV28
size: -

DNA: TGCAGTGCTTCCTCCCCGGGACAGGGATCAGTCGAGCAGTACTTC
CDR3: CSASSPGQGSVEQYF
J: TRBJ2-7
D: TRBD1
V: TRBV20-1
size: -

DNA: TGTGCCAGCAGCCCCCTCCTAGCGGGGGGGCAAGAGACCCAGTACTTC
CDR3: CASSPLLAGGQETQYF
J: TRBJ2-5
D: TRBD2
V: TRBV5-6
size: few

DNA: TGTGCCAGCAGTTTTGGGGGGGCGCAGAACGAGCAGTACTTC
CDR3: CASSFGGAQNEQYF
J: TRBJ2-7
D: -
V: TRBV27
size: -

DNA: TGTGCCAGCTCACGCGGGAACACCGGGAACACTGAAGCTTTCTTT
CDR3: CASSRGNTGNTEAFF
J: TRBJ1-1
D: -
V: TRBV12-3/TRBV12-4
size: many

DNA: TGTGCCAGCAGCCAAACAGCCGGGCAGGATGGGCAGTACTTC
CDR3: CASSQTAGQDGQYF
J: TRBJ2-7
D: -
V: TRBV9
size: -

DNA: TGTGCCACGGAGACAGGCTCGTCCACTGAAGCTTTCTTT
CDR3: CATETGSSTEAFF
J: TRBJ1-1
D: -
V: TRBV10-3
size: many

DNA: TGTGCCATCAGACATGCCGACGGGACTGTAAGCCCCTACGAGCAGTACTTC
CDR3: CAIRHADGTVSPYEQYF
J: TRBJ2-7
D: -
V: TRBV10-3
size: -

DNA: TGTGCCAGCAGCTTAGTCCCCGCGTCTAGCGGGAGGTCAACGGAGCAGTTCTTC
CDR3: CASSLVPASSGRSTEQFF
J: TRBJ2-1
D: TRBD2
V: TRBV11-2
size: few

DNA: TGCGCCAGCAGCTTGCCGCTACCGAACACCGGGGAGCTGTTTTTT
CDR3: CASSLPLPNTGELFF
J: TRBJ2-2
D: -
V: TRBV5-1
size: once

DNA: TGCGCCAGCAGCGTGAGCACAGGAGGCTATGGCTACACCTTC
CDR3: CASSVSTGGYGYTF
J: TRBJ1-2
D: -
V: TRBV5-1
size: -

DNA: TGTGCCAGTCGATGGGATTTGAACACTGAAGCTTTCTTT
CDR3: CASRWDLNTEAFF
J: TRBJ1-1
D: -
V: TRBV7-8
size: -

DNA: TGCAGTGCCCCCCGACCCAACTATGGCTACACCTTC
CDR3: CSAPRPNYGYTF
J: TRBJ1-2
D: -
V: TRBV20-1
size: -